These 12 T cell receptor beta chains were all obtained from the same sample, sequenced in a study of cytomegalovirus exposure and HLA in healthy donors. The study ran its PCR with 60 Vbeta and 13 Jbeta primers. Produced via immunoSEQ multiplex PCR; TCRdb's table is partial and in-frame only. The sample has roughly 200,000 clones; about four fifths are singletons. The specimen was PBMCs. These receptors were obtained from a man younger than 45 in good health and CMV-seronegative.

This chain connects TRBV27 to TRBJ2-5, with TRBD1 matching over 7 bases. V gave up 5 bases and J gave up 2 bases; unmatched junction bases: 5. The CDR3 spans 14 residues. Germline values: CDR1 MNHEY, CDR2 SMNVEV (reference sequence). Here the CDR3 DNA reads TGTGCCAGCAGTGCGGACAGGACACAAGAGACCCAGTACTTC. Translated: CASSADRTQETQYF.

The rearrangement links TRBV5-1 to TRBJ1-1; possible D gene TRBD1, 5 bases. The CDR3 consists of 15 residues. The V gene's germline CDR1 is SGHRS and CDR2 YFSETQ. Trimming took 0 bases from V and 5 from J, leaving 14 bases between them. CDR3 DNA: TGCGCCAGCAGCTTGGCCGGGCAGGGCAAGACTGAAGCTTTCTTT. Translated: CASSLAGQGKTEAFF. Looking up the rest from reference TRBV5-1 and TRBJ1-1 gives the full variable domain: KAGVTQTPRYLIKTRGQQVTLSCSPISGHRSVSWYQQTPGQGLQFLFEYFSETQRNKGNFPGRFSGRQFSNSRSEMNVSTLELGDSALYLCASSLAGQGKTEAFFGQGTRLTVV.

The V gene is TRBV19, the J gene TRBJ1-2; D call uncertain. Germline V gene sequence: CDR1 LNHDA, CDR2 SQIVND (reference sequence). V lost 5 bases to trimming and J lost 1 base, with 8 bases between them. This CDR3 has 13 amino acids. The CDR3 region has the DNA TGTGCCAGTAGTCCCACATTTAACTATGGCTACACCTTC. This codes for CASSPTFNYGYTF. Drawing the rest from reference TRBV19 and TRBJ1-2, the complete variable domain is DGGITQSPKYLFRKEGQNVTLSCEQNLNHDAMYWYRQDPGQGLRLIYYSQIVNDFQKGDIAEGYSVSREKKESFPLTVTSAQKNPTAFYLCASSPTFNYGYTFGSGTRLTVV.

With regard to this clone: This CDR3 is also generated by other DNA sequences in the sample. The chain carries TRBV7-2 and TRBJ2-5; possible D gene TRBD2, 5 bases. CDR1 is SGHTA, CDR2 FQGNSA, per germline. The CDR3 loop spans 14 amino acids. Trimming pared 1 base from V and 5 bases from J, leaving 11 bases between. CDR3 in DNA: TGTGCCAGCAGCTTAGGATCGGGCGGGGAGACCCAGTACTTC. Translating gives CASSLGSGGETQYF. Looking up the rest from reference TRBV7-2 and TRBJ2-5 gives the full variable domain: GAGVSQSPSNKVTEKGKDVELRCDPISGHTALYWYRQSLGQGLEFLIYFQGNSAPDKSGLPSDRFSAERTGGSVSTLTIQRTQQEDSAVYLCASSLGSGGETQYFGPGTRLLVL.

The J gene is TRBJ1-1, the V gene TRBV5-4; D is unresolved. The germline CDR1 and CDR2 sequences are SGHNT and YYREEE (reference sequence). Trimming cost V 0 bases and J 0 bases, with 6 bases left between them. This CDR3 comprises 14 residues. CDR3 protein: CASSLAQMNTEAFF. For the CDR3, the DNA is TGTGCCAGCAGCTTGGCACAAATGAACACTGAAGCTTTCTTT.

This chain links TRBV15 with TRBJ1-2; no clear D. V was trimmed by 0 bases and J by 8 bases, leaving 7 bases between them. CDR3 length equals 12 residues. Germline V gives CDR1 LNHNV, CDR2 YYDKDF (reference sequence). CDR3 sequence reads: CATSRDERGYTF. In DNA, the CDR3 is TGTGCCACCAGCAGAGATGAGCGCGGCTACACCTTC.

CDR3 in amino acids: CASSYSPLGAGETQYF. CDR3 in DNA: TGTGCCAGCAGTTACTCGCCCTTGGGGGCTGGAGAGACCCAGTACTTC. The chain has TRBV6-5 and TRBJ2-5; perhaps TRBD1 as D (6 bases). CDR1 MNHEY and CDR2 SVGAGI come from the germline V gene. Trimming removed 0 bases from V and 4 bases from J, with 15 bases in between. CDR3 length: 16 residues.

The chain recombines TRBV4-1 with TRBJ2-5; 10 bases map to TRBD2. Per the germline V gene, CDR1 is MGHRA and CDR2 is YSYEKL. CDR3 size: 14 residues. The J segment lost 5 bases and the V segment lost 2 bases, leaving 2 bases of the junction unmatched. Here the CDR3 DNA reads TGCGCCAGCAGCCAAACTAGCGGGGTTGAGACCCAGTACTTC. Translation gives CASSQTSGVETQYF.

The CDR3 protein is CASSPLGGVNTEAFF. The CDR3 DNA is TGTGCCAGCAGCCCACTCGGGGGGGTGAACACTGAAGCTTTCTTT. The V and J genes are TRBV9 and TRBJ1-1; tentative D call: TRBD1 (5 bases). The CDR3 is made up of 15 amino acids. The V end was cut by 4 bases, the J end by 0 bases, with 13 bases between. Germline-derived CDR1 and CDR2 are SGDLS and YYNGEE.

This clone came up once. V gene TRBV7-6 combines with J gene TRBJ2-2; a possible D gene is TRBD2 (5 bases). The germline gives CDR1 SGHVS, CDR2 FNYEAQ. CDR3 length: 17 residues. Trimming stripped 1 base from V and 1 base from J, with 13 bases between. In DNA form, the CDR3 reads TGTGCCAGCAGCTTAGGGAGGACCGAAAGGAACACCGGGGAGCTGTTTTTT. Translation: CASSLGRTERNTGELFF.

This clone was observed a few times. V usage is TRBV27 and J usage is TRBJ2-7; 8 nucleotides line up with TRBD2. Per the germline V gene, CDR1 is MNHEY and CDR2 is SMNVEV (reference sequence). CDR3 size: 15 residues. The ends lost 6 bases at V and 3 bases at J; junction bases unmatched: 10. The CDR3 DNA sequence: TGTGCCAGCAGCTATGACGGCGGGGGGCACTACGAGCAGTACTTC. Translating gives CASSYDGGGHYEQYF.

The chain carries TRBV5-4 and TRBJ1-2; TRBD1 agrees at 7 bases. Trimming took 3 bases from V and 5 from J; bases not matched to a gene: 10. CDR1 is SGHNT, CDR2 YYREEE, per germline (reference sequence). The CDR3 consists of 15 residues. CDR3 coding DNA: TGTGCCAGCAGCTCCCGGACAGGCCTCCTATATGGCTACACCTTC. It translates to CASSSRTGLLYGYTF.